This T cell receptor beta chain was sequenced in a study of early T cells in non-severe SARS-CoV-2 infection. Turning to the study itself: Investigators sequenced bulk RNA drawn from unsorted whole blood, and chains remained unpaired.

For this clonotype: Its antigen remains unknown.

Study outcomes and limitations: A preference for anti-spike CD8 responses marked VDJdb matching, which missed private and CD4 specificities.

Individual cDNA molecules carried attached unique molecular identifiers. In TCRdb, the 5' RACE reads were re-called with MiXCR into one record per CDR3 protein. The top ten hold approximately 3.5% of the sample, which has about 110,000 distinct CDR3 sequences, roughly 12% seen once. This receptor was obtained from an adult who was a healthcare worker with PCR-confirmed SARS-CoV-2 infection or an uninfected control (not recorded which). The sequenced sample was whole blood, obtained at baseline.

The CDR3 sequence is CASVSPGQGATDTQYF. CDR3 bases: TGTGCCAGCGTATCTCCGGGACAGGGGGCAACAGATACGCAGTATTTT. V and J are TRBV6-2 or TRBV6-3 and TRBJ2-3, with 12 bases identical to TRBD1. The CDR3 runs to 16 residues. Germline CDR1 and CDR2: MNHEY and SVGEGT. Trimming cost V 8 bases and J 3 bases; bases outside gene matches: 9.